The rows below give T cell receptor beta chains drawn from one sample of a study of siplizumab effects on memory and regulatory T cells. The method was immunoSEQ multiplex PCR; TCRdb's version includes in-frame clones alone and lacks a portion of them. The data hold 110,000 or so clones, with under 95% observed a single time. Sequenced material: Tregs sorted from blood. All receptors derive from a human donor in good health. CDR3s include the opening cysteine and the closing phenylalanine or tryptophan. The order of the fields is D gene, V gene, J gene, clone size, CDR3 DNA, CDR3 protein. D genes are given only for firm matches. Size is stated for part of the rows, as once, few or many counts, or as a class when the clone is expanded.

d_call: NA
v_call: TRBV5-1
j_call: TRBJ1-4
clone_size: NA
cdr3_nt: TGCGCCAGCAGCCAGGGGGAAAAACTGTTTTTT
cdr3_aa: CASSQGEKLFF

d_call: NA
v_call: TRBV19
j_call: TRBJ1-2
clone_size: once
cdr3_nt: TGTGCCAGTGGGCGGATCAGGTCGGTACGGGGCTACACCTTC
cdr3_aa: CASGRIRSVRGYTF

d_call: NA
v_call: TRBV6-1
j_call: TRBJ2-2
clone_size: NA
cdr3_nt: TGTGCCAGCAGTCCTTCAGGGTTTCGGGAGCTGTTTTTT
cdr3_aa: CASSPSGFRELFF

d_call: NA
v_call: TRBV6-5
j_call: TRBJ1-2
clone_size: few
cdr3_nt: TGTGCCAGCAGTTATTTCGCAGGCTATGGCTACACCTTC
cdr3_aa: CASSYFAGYGYTF

d_call: NA
v_call: TRBV19
j_call: TRBJ2-7
clone_size: NA
cdr3_nt: TGTGCCAGTAGTACTACTAGCTCCTACGAGCAGTACTTC
cdr3_aa: CASSTTSSYEQYF

d_call: TRBD1
v_call: TRBV7-9
j_call: TRBJ1-2
clone_size: NA
cdr3_nt: TGTGCCAGCAGCCTGACAGGGGAGTATGGCTACACCTTC
cdr3_aa: CASSLTGEYGYTF

d_call: NA
v_call: TRBV14
j_call: TRBJ1-1
clone_size: NA
cdr3_nt: TGTGCCAGCAGCCAGGTCAGGAACACTGAAGCTTTCTTT
cdr3_aa: CASSQVRNTEAFF

d_call: NA
v_call: TRBV27
j_call: TRBJ2-3
clone_size: NA
cdr3_nt: TGTGCCAGCAGCCCGGGGTGGGCCGAGTCAGATACGCAGTATTTT
cdr3_aa: CASSPGWAESDTQYF

d_call: TRBD1
v_call: TRBV12-5
j_call: TRBJ1-2
clone_size: NA
cdr3_nt: TGTGCTAGTGGTTTGGGGGACAGGGGTTATGGCTACACCTTC
cdr3_aa: CASGLGDRGYGYTF

d_call: NA
v_call: TRBV5-1
j_call: TRBJ1-1
clone_size: NA
cdr3_nt: TGCGCCAGCAGCTCTTTACAGGTGTCGAACACTGAAGCTTTCTTT
cdr3_aa: CASSSLQVSNTEAFF

d_call: TRBD2
v_call: TRBV27
j_call: TRBJ2-1
clone_size: once
cdr3_nt: TGTGCCAGCAAACGCGGGGGGGCAGTTGAGCAGTTCTTC
cdr3_aa: CASKRGGAVEQFF

d_call: NA
v_call: TRBV9
j_call: TRBJ2-3
clone_size: NA
cdr3_nt: TGTGCCAGCAGCGTAGGAGGATTAAGCACAGATACGCAGTATTTT
cdr3_aa: CASSVGGLSTDTQYF

d_call: TRBD1
v_call: TRBV6-5
j_call: TRBJ2-3
clone_size: NA
cdr3_nt: TGTGCCAGCAGTCCGACAGGGGGCAGGACAGATACGCAGTATTTT
cdr3_aa: CASSPTGGRTDTQYF

d_call: NA
v_call: TRBV6-1
j_call: TRBJ1-1
clone_size: NA
cdr3_nt: TGTGCCAGCAGCCTAGGGTTTCCTGAAGCTTTCTTT
cdr3_aa: CASSLGFPEAFF

d_call: NA
v_call: TRBV6-5
j_call: TRBJ1-2
clone_size: NA
cdr3_nt: TGTGCCAGCAGTTATCCAGCGAACTATGGCTACACCTTC
cdr3_aa: CASSYPANYGYTF

d_call: TRBD2
v_call: TRBV6-6
j_call: TRBJ2-1
clone_size: NA
cdr3_nt: TGTGCCAGCAGGGGCGGGGGAACTTACAATGAGCAGTTCTTC
cdr3_aa: CASRGGGTYNEQFF

d_call: NA
v_call: TRBV7-2
j_call: TRBJ2-5
clone_size: once
cdr3_nt: TGTGCCAGCAGCAATTACCAAGAGACCCAGTACTTC
cdr3_aa: CASSNYQETQYF

d_call: NA
v_call: TRBV10-3
j_call: TRBJ2-7
clone_size: NA
cdr3_nt: TGTGCCACGTCCCGCCAGGGTAGTTACGAGCAGTACTTC
cdr3_aa: CATSRQGSYEQYF